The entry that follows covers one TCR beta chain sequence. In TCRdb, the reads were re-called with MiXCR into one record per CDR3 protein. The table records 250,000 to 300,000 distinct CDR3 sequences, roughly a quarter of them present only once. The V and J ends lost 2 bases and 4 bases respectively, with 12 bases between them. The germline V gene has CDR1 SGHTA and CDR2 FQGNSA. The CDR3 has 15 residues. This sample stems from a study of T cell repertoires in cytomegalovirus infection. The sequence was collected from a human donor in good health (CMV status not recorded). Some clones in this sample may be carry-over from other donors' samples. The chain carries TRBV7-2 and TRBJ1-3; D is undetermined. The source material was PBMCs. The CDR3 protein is CASSLTTLAGNTIYF. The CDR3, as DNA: TGTGCCAGCAGCTTAACAACATTAGCCGGAAACACCATATATTTT.